These 32 T cell receptor beta chains share one sample of origin, sequenced in a study of cytomegalovirus exposure and HLA in healthy donors. The PCR had 60 Vbeta and 13 Jbeta primers. Only in-frame clones appear in the TCRdb table, and some are missing; sequencing was by immunoSEQ multiplex PCR. Among some 150,000 clones listed, 76% were seen once. Source material: PBMCs. These receptors were obtained from a female donor in good health and CMV-seropositive.

The CDR3 coding sequence is TGTGCCAGCAGTTCTCGACAGGTTTCTAATGAAAAACTGTTTTTT. Its translation: CASSSRQVSNEKLFF. The chain carries TRBV28 and TRBJ1-4, with a tentative D call TRBD1 (6 bases). The CDR3 is made up of 15 amino acids. V dropped 4 bases and J dropped 3 bases, with 12 bases sitting between them. CDR1 and CDR2 from the germline V gene are MDHEN and SYDVKM.

This clone was detected a few times. In nucleotides, the CDR3 is TGTGCCAGTAGTATAGCGCCAGCTAACTATGGCTACACCTTC. Protein sequence: CASSIAPANYGYTF. This chain uses TRBV19 with TRBJ1-2; unclear D gene. The V end lost 1 base, the J end lost 0 bases, and 6 bases lay between the germline ends. CDR1 and CDR2 from the germline V gene are LNHDA and SQIVND (reference sequence). The CDR3 is 14 residues long. Together with reference TRBV19 and TRBJ1-2, the CDR3 gives the full variable domain: DGGITQSPKYLFRKEGQNVTLSCEQNLNHDAMYWYRQDPGQGLRLIYYSQIVNDFQKGDIAEGYSVSREKKESFPLTVTSAQKNPTAFYLCASSIAPANYGYTFGSGTRLTVV.

On this clone itself: One end of the junction varies from germline; a read error may be responsible. The V call is TRBV4-2, the J call TRBJ1-3, with 8 nucleotides matching TRBD1. Per the germline V gene, CDR1 is LGHNA and CDR2 is YNFKEQ. The CDR3 sequence is 16 residues long. CDR3 region: CASSQYETGDGDTIYF. The CDR3 coding sequence is TGTGCCAGCAGCCAATACGAGACAGGGGATGGAGACACCATATATTTT.

V and J are TRBV4-2 and TRBJ2-2, with D uncertain. The germline CDR1 and CDR2 sequences are LGHNA and YNFKEQ. This CDR3 region has 16 residues. V was clipped by 0 bases and J by 1 base, with 9 bases between them. CDR3: CASSQETRVNTGELFF. As DNA, the CDR3 is TGTGCCAGCAGCCAAGAAACTCGGGTGAACACCGGGGAGCTGTTTTTT.

The V gene is TRBV13, the J gene TRBJ2-1; 8 bases match TRBD2. Germline trimming cut 8 bases from V and 6 bases from J; bases unmatched to any gene: 6. This CDR3 has 13 residues. CDR1 and CDR2 (germline): PRHDT, FYEKMQ (reference sequence). The CDR3 protein is CASLVAGSNEQFF. For the CDR3, the DNA is TGTGCCAGCTTAGTAGCGGGAAGCAATGAGCAGTTCTTC.

The chain couples TRBV7-9 to TRBJ2-5; 9 bases agree with TRBD2. Germline values: CDR1 SEHNR, CDR2 FQNEAQ (reference sequence). V shed 2 bases, J shed 6 bases, and the junction held 7 bases outside the gene matches. This CDR3 has 15 residues. The CDR3 coding sequence is TGTGCCAGCAGCTTAACGGCGGGGGGGCGGAAGACCCAGTACTTC. Translation: CASSLTAGGRKTQYF.

The chain joins TRBV6-1 to TRBJ2-4; 7 nucleotides match TRBD1. CDR1 is MNHNS, CDR2 SASEGT, per germline. The trim removed 5 bases at V and 3 bases at J, leaving 7 bases unmatched. This CDR3 spans 15 amino acids. The CDR3 sequence is CASSPQGKGKNIQYF. CDR3 DNA sequence: TGTGCCAGCAGTCCACAGGGGAAGGGCAAAAACATTCAGTACTTC.

The V gene is TRBV28, the J gene TRBJ1-1; D call uncertain. CDR1 MDHEN and CDR2 SYDVKM come from the germline V gene. Trimming took off 6 bases at V and 1 base at J, with 18 bases between the two ends. The CDR3 is 16 residues long. DNA of the CDR3: TGTGCCAGCAGCTCCCCCAGAGACGCGGGGAACACTGAAGCTTTCTTT. This translates into CASSSPRDAGNTEAFF.

This rearrangement joins TRBV4-2 to TRBJ2-4, with 9 bases matching TRBD1. The V gene's germline CDR1 is LGHNA and CDR2 YNFKEQ. The CDR3 is 16 residues long. The junction had 10 bases not matched to a gene; V was cut back by 4 bases and J by 6 bases. The CDR3 DNA sequence: TGTGCCAGCAGCCGCGGAACCGGGACAGGGTTAAACATTCAGTACTTC. It yields the protein CASSRGTGTGLNIQYF.

This clone came up a few times. The chain combines TRBV7-7 with TRBJ2-5, with 8 positions matching TRBD2. The germline gives CDR1 SSHAT, CDR2 FNYEAQ (reference sequence). Trimming removed 7 bases from V and 2 bases from J; junction bases left unmatched: 6. The CDR3 extends over 14 amino acids. The DNA for the CDR3 is TGTGCCAGCACCAGACTAGCGCCTCAAGAGACCCAGTACTTC. It encodes CASTRLAPQETQYF.

The rearrangement links TRBV18 to TRBJ2-3; tentatively, D is TRBD1 (5 bases). The CDR3 has 14 amino acids. Trimming took off 0 bases at V and 4 bases at J, with 8 bases between the two ends. Germline V gene lookup returns CDR1 KGHSH and CDR2 LQKENI. CDR3 nucleotide sequence: TGTGCCAGCTCACCACCCCAGGGCCCAGATACGCAGTATTTT. Translating it yields CASSPPQGPDTQYF.

The J gene is TRBJ1-1, the V gene TRBV7-9, with 9 bases fitting TRBD1. Germline V gene data show CDR1 as SEHNR and CDR2 as FQNEAQ (reference sequence). J lost 8 bases, V lost 5 bases, and 3 bases had no gene match. There are 12 residues in the CDR3. The CDR3 loop is CASSQGQGEAFF. The CDR3 nucleotides are TGTGCCAGCAGCCAGGGACAGGGAGAAGCTTTCTTT.

This chain connects TRBV6-1 to TRBJ2-6, with D tentatively TRBD1 (5 bases). The CDR3 spans 13 residues. The germline gives CDR1 MNHNS, CDR2 SASEGT. V dropped 10 bases and J dropped 4 bases, with 11 bases sitting between them. The CDR3 loop is CANLGEGANVLTF. The CDR3, as DNA: TGTGCCAACCTAGGGGAAGGGGCCAACGTCCTGACTTTC.

V usage is TRBV10-3 and J usage is TRBJ1-3; TRBD1 matches 7 bases. The CDR3 length is 17 residues. V gave up 7 bases and J gave up 3 bases; unmatched junction bases: 15. Germline V lookup: CDR1 ENHRY, CDR2 SYGVKD. CDR3 sequence reads: CAITQSWGDSVGNTIYF. The CDR3 DNA follows: TGTGCCATCACCCAATCATGGGGGGACAGCGTTGGAAACACCATATATTTT.

The gene calls are TRBV27 and TRBJ1-5, with 7 bases aligning to TRBD1. This CDR3 is 16 amino acids long. CDR1 MNHEY and CDR2 SMNVEV come from the germline V gene (reference sequence). J gave up 0 bases and V 5 bases, and 7 bases lay outside the gene matches. CDR3 residues: CASSTRQGNSNQPQHF. The DNA of the CDR3 is TGTGCCAGCAGTACCCGACAGGGTAATAGCAATCAGCCCCAGCATTTT.

The gene calls are TRBV9 and TRBJ1-5; 7 positions match TRBD1. Germline CDR1 reads SGDLS; CDR2 reads YYNGEE. The CDR3 length is 15 residues. V was pared by 0 bases and J by 7 bases, with 7 bases of the junction left unmatched. CDR3 region: CASSVGAGGNQPQHF. The CDR3 DNA reads TGTGCCAGCAGCGTAGGGGCAGGGGGTAACCAGCCCCAGCATTTT.

The chain links TRBV5-8 to TRBJ1-5, with D tentatively TRBD1 (5 bases). Germline assignment: CDR1 SGHTS and CDR2 YDEGEE. Trimming took off 6 bases at V and 0 bases at J, with 7 bases between the two ends. This CDR3 has 13 residues. The chain's CDR3 is CASKGVSNQPQHF. CDR3 nucleotides: TGTGCCAGCAAAGGGGTTAGCAATCAGCCCCAGCATTTT.

This chain connects TRBV23-1 to TRBJ1-1; TRBD1 is a possible D gene (6 bases). TRBV23-1 is marked as an open reading frame, function uncertain. V was clipped by 2 bases and J by 4 bases, with 17 bases between them. The CDR3 sequence is 16 residues long. The CDR3 sequence: CASSQGRYRDFTEAFF. DNA of the CDR3: TGCGCCAGCAGTCAAGGTCGATACAGGGATTTCACTGAAGCTTTCTTT.

This clone was detected only once. J is TRBJ1-1 and V is TRBV10-1, with D possibly TRBD1 on 5 matching bases. Germline V gene lookup returns CDR1 WNHNN and CDR2 SYGVQD (reference sequence). V lost 10 bases to trimming and J lost 0 bases, with 12 bases between them. The CDR3 extends over 13 amino acids. This chain's CDR3 is CATRSGMNTEAFF. CDR3 DNA: TGCGCCACCCGTTCAGGGATGAACACTGAAGCTTTCTTT.

The chain joins TRBV28 to TRBJ2-7; 9 nucleotides match TRBD2. The germline gives CDR1 MDHEN, CDR2 SYDVKM. Unmatched junction bases numbered 17, after V lost 7 bases and J lost 1 base. This CDR3 has 18 residues. The CDR3: CASKLPGSASGISYEQYF. DNA of the CDR3: TGTGCCAGCAAATTGCCAGGGAGTGCTAGCGGGATTTCCTACGAGCAGTACTTC. The full variable domain, with the rest looked up from reference TRBV28 and TRBJ2-7, is DVKVTQSSRYLVKRTGEKVFLECVQDMDHENMFWYRQDPGLGLRLIYFSYDVKMKEKGDIPEGYSVSREKKERFSLILESASTNQTSMYLCASKLPGSASGISYEQYFGPGTRLTVT.

The rearrangement joins TRBV11-2 to TRBJ2-3; TRBD1 aligns across 8 bases. CDR3 size: 15 residues. V trimming: 3 bases; J trimming: 1 base; junction bases outside the gene matches: 3. Germline CDR1 and CDR2: SGHAT and FQNNGV. The CDR3 region is CASSFGQGGTDTQYF. The CDR3 region has the DNA TGTGCCAGCAGCTTCGGACAGGGAGGCACAGATACGCAGTATTTT. Complete variable domain (other parts from reference TRBV11-2 and TRBJ2-3): EAGVAQSPRYKIIEKRQSVAFWCNPISGHATLYWYQQILGQGPKLLIQFQNNGVVDDSQLPKDRFSAERLKGVDSTLKIQPAKLEDSAVYLCASSFGQGGTDTQYFGPGTRLTVL.

The rearrangement links TRBV10-1 to TRBJ2-1; 7 positions agree with TRBD1. Looked up from germline, CDR1 is WNHNN and CDR2 is SYGVQD (reference sequence). The CDR3 contains 14 residues. With V trimmed by 6 bases and J by 4 bases, 6 bases remained unmatched. CDR3 nucleotides: TGCGCCAGCAGCCGACAGGGAAGATACAATGAGCAGTTCTTC. This translates into CASSRQGRYNEQFF.

The V gene is TRBV5-1, the J gene TRBJ2-7; 8 nucleotides agree with TRBD1. The CDR3 contains 15 residues. CDR1 is SGHRS, CDR2 YFSETQ, per germline. With 0 bases clipped from V and 2 bases from J, the junction kept 4 bases outside the gene matches. The CDR3 region is CASSLESGGTYEQYF. CDR3 bases: TGCGCCAGCAGCTTGGAGTCAGGGGGCACCTACGAGCAGTACTTC.

The chain combines TRBV28 with TRBJ1-2; D remains ambiguous. Germline V CDR1 and CDR2: MDHEN, SYDVKM. CDR3 length equals 11 residues. The V end was cut by 6 bases, the J end by 4 bases, with 6 bases between. CDR3 nucleotides: TGTGCCAGCAGAAACAGCTATGGCTACACCTTC. Amino acids: CASRNSYGYTF.

This clone came up a few times. This chain links TRBV6-1 with TRBJ1-2, with 9 bases matching TRBD1. CDR1 is MNHNS and CDR2 is SASEGT in the germline V gene. V trimming: 6 bases; J trimming: 8 bases; junction bases outside the gene matches: 13. CDR3 size: 15 residues. The CDR3 DNA is TGTGCCAGCAGCCATACAGGAACAGGGGGCAGGGGCTACACCTTC. Its protein is CASSHTGTGGRGYTF.

The chain carries TRBV29-1 and TRBJ1-4; D not resolved. Germline V gives CDR1 SQVTM, CDR2 ANQGSEA. The CDR3 extends over 13 amino acids. V gave up 5 bases and J gave up 8 bases, with 15 bases separating them. The CDR3 DNA follows: TGCAGCGTTATCTATGCAGGAGGGGAAAAACTGTTTTTT. Translated: CSVIYAGGEKLFF.

This clone turned up a few times. This chain connects TRBV5-3 to TRBJ2-3; TRBD1 is a possible D gene (7 bases). TRBV5-3 is assigned to the ORF class and has an uncertain function. CDR3 length: 14 amino acids. Between the trimmed V and J ends, which lost 9 bases and 4 bases, there was a span of 18 bases. In DNA, the CDR3 is TGTGCCACAAATGGAGGGGGCCGCGCAGATACGCAGTATTTT. Residues: CATNGGGRADTQYF.

The chain has TRBV7-3 and TRBJ2-1; weak D call: TRBD2 (5 bases). The germline CDR1 and CDR2 sequences are SGHTA and FQGTGA. Trimming cost V 5 bases and J 9 bases, with 17 bases left between them. The CDR3 is 14 residues long. The DNA for the CDR3 is TGTGCCAGCAGCCCAAACACTAGATTCAGTGAGCAGTTCTTC. Amino acid sequence: CASSPNTRFSEQFF.

To note about this clone: An end of the junction differs from the germline gene, which may be a read error. CDR3 amino acids: CSVPGPGASF. The CDR3 region has the DNA TGCAGCGTCCCGGGCCCTGGGGCTTCCTTT. The chain couples TRBV29-1 to TRBJ1-1, with D perhaps matching TRBD1 (5 bases). The V gene's germline CDR1 is SQVTM and CDR2 ANQGSEA. This CDR3 region has 10 residues.

This clone was counted only a few times. CDR3 residues: CASSYATGAAYEQYF. The CDR3 DNA reads as TGTGCCAGCAGTTACGCGACAGGGGCCGCCTACGAGCAGTACTTC. The chain is built from TRBV6-6 and TRBJ2-7; 8 bases align to TRBD1. The CDR3 is 15 residues long. V lost 2 bases and J lost 2; bases outside the gene matches: 5. The germline V gene encodes CDR1 MNHNY and CDR2 SVGAGI (reference sequence).

The J gene is TRBJ2-1, the V gene TRBV18, with 10 bases matching TRBD2. This CDR3 has 21 residues. The V gene end was trimmed by 3 bases and the J gene end by 5 bases; junction bases not matched to a gene: 22. CDR1 and CDR2 (germline): KGHSH, LQKENI. The CDR3 loop is CASSPSYGASGSAQSNNEQFF. The CDR3 DNA sequence: TGTGCCAGCTCACCCTCGTATGGGGCTAGCGGGAGCGCCCAATCCAACAATGAGCAGTTCTTC.

The gene calls are TRBV5-1 and TRBJ2-3, with 8 bases that match TRBD2. The CDR3 is 16 residues long. The V gene's germline CDR1 is SGHRS and CDR2 YFSETQ. The trim removed 0 bases at V and 3 bases at J, leaving 6 bases unmatched. CDR3 nucleotides: TGCGCCAGCAGCTTGGCGGGGGGGTCTAGAACAGATACGCAGTATTTT. Protein sequence: CASSLAGGSRTDTQYF.